Following are 15 T cell receptor beta chains from one sample sequenced in a study of CD8 T cells in Susac syndrome. When the RNA was reverse transcribed, random hexamers were used with an input of roughly 0.45 to 1 ug. TCRdb used MiXCR to reprocess the immunoSEQ multiplex PCR reads, holding one entry per CDR3 protein. The sample yields 100,000 to 150,000 distinct CDR3 sequences, around 75% seen once. The sample taken for sequencing was CD8+ T cells from PBMCs. Receptors were obtained from a human donor with multiple sclerosis.

This clonotype turned up a few times. This sequence joins TRBV4-3 and TRBJ2-2; D call uncertain. Trimming left V 5 bases short and J 6 bases short, with 7 bases between. From germline, CDR1 is LGHNA and CDR2 YSLEER. The length of the CDR3 is 12 residues. The CDR3 reads CASSSPAGELFF. In nucleotides, the CDR3 is TGCGCCAGCAGCTCCCCGGCCGGGGAGCTGTTTTTT.

CDR3 bases: TGTGCCAGCAGCTTGGGTAGCGGGGCCAGCAATGAGCAGTTCTTC. Translating it yields CASSLGSGASNEQFF. The genes are TRBV11-2 and TRBJ2-1, with 8 bases identical to TRBD2. This CDR3 contains 15 residues. Germline V gene sequence: CDR1 SGHAT, CDR2 FQNNGV. V lost 3 bases, J lost 6 bases, and 7 bases stayed unmatched.

This rearrangement joins TRBV9 to TRBJ2-5; weak D call: TRBD2 (7 bases). Germline CDR1 is SGDLS and CDR2 is YYNGEE. This CDR3 has 15 amino acids. Trimming took 3 bases from V and 1 from J, leaving 13 bases between them. CDR3 sequence: CASSAGGGPQETQYF. In nucleotides, the CDR3 is TGTGCCAGCAGCGCGGGGGGCGGTCCCCAAGAGACCCAGTACTTC.

The chain uses TRBV25-1 and TRBJ2-7, with a weak D call TRBD2 (5 bases). Germline V CDR1 and CDR2: MGHDK, SYGVNS. CDR3 length equals 13 residues. Trimming took 5 bases from V and 0 from J, leaving 8 bases between them. The CDR3 is CASSTTTSYEQYV. CDR3 coding DNA: TGTGCCAGCAGTACGACTACCTCCTACGAGCAGTACGTC.

The V call is TRBV11-2, the J call TRBJ2-5; D is undetermined. The CDR3 contains 14 residues. The V gene's germline CDR1 is SGHAT and CDR2 FQNNGV. The V and J ends lost 5 bases and 4 bases respectively, with 14 bases between them. The CDR3 DNA reads TGTGCCAGCAGCCTACACGGAAGGGTAGAGACCCAGTACTTC. Its protein is CASSLHGRVETQYF.

This chain links TRBV7-9 with TRBJ2-7, with 8 positions matching TRBD2. J lost 5 bases, V lost 2 bases, and 5 bases had no gene match. The CDR3 is made up of 14 amino acids. Per the germline V gene, CDR1 is SEHNR and CDR2 is FQNEAQ (reference sequence). The CDR3 spells CASSLLRGGHEQYF. As DNA, the CDR3 is TGTGCCAGCAGCTTATTACGGGGGGGCCACGAGCAGTACTTC.

This chain links TRBV6-1 with TRBJ2-2; TRBD1 or TRBD2 may be the D gene (5 bases each). The germline gives CDR1 MNHNS, CDR2 SASEGT. V shed 7 bases and J shed 5 bases, with 14 bases lying between them. CDR3 length: 14 residues. The CDR3 sequence: CASTRAGATGELFF. The CDR3 region has the DNA TGTGCCAGCACGAGAGCCGGGGCTACCGGGGAGCTGTTTTTT.

CDR3 DNA: TGCAGTGCCCCGCACTACCCTGGAGAGACCCAGTACTTC. It is translated as CSAPHYPGETQYF. The chain links TRBV20-1 to TRBJ2-5, with no clear D. Trimming left V 6 bases short and J 4 bases short, with 15 bases between. This CDR3 contains 13 residues. Germline V gives CDR1 DFQATT, CDR2 SNEGSKA (reference sequence).

The genes are TRBV4-2 and TRBJ1-6; D is undetermined. CDR1 is LGHNA and CDR2 is YNFKEQ in the germline V gene. V shed 0 bases and J shed 6 bases, with 9 bases lying between them. The CDR3 runs to 15 residues. The CDR3 reads CASSQDRVTNSPLHF. Here the CDR3 DNA reads TGTGCCAGCAGCCAAGATCGGGTAACTAATTCACCCCTCCACTTT.

This clonotype has just one count. V gene TRBV12-3 or TRBV12-4 combines with J gene TRBJ2-1; 12 bases agree with TRBD2. CDR3 length: 16 residues. V lost 6 bases to trimming and J lost 3 bases; unmatched junction nucleotides: 6. For the CDR3, the DNA is TGTGCCAGCAGCGGTAGGACTAGCGGGGTCTACAATGAGCAGTTCTTC. It translates to CASSGRTSGVYNEQFF.

This rearrangement joins TRBV20-1 to TRBJ1-1; D perhaps matches TRBD1 (5 bases). Germline CDR1 DFQATT, CDR2 SNEGSKA (reference sequence). CDR3 length: 15 residues. Trimming left V 6 bases short and J 7 bases short, with 24 bases between. The CDR3 DNA reads TGCAGTGCCCCGGGGGTGGTATTATCGGGACTTGAAGCTTTCTTT. It translates to CSAPGVVLSGLEAFF.

This clonotype showed up just a few times. The genes are TRBV6-5 and TRBJ2-1; no clear D gene. Germline V gene lookup returns CDR1 MNHEY and CDR2 SVGAGI. V was pared by 4 bases and J by 5 bases, with 3 bases between. CDR3 size: 11 residues. Here the CDR3 reads CASSSNNEQFF. The CDR3 coding sequence is TGTGCCAGCAGTTCCAACAATGAGCAGTTCTTC.

V is TRBV27 and J is TRBJ2-1; TRBD1 might be the D (5 bases). Germline CDR1 and CDR2: MNHEY and SMNVEV (reference sequence). Trimming stripped 4 bases from V and 6 bases from J, with 25 bases between. This CDR3 has 18 residues. CDR3 nucleotide sequence: TGTGCCAGCAGTTCATTCGCGAGCTACGCGCCAGGGTTCAATGAGCAGTTCTTC. This gives the protein CASSSFASYAPGFNEQFF.

The chain recombines TRBV10-3 with TRBJ1-4; D is uncertain. V was clipped by 11 bases and J by 5 bases, with 15 bases between them. Germline values: CDR1 ENHRY, CDR2 SYGVKD. The CDR3 runs 13 residues. DNA for the CDR3: TGTGCCGTCCGTGGGGTTGTCAATGAAAAACTGTTTTTT. The encoded protein is CAVRGVVNEKLFF.

The chain carries TRBV19 and TRBJ2-1; D is uncertain. V was trimmed by 5 bases and J by 8 bases, leaving 16 bases between them. The V gene's germline CDR1 is LNHDA and CDR2 SQIVND (reference sequence). The CDR3 has 14 amino acids. The CDR3: CASSFSPTFYEQFF. The CDR3 bases are TGTGCCAGTAGTTTTTCCCCGACCTTTTATGAGCAGTTCTTC.